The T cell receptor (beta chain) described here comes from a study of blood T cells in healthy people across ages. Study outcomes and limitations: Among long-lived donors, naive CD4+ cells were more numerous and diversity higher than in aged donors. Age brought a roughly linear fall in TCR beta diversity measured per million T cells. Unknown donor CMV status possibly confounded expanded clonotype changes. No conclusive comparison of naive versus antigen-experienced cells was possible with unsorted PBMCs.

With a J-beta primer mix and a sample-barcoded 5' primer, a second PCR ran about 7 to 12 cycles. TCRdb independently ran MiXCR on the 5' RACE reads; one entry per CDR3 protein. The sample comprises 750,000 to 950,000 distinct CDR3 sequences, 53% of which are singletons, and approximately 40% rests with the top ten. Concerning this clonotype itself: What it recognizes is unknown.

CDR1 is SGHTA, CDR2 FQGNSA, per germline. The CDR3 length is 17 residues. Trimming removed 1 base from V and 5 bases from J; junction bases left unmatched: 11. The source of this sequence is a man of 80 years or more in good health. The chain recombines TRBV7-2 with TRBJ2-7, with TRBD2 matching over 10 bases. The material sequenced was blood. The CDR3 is CASSLVASGSLGDEQYF. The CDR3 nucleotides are TGTGCCAGCAGCTTAGTGGCTAGCGGGAGTCTGGGCGACGAGCAGTACTTC.